The 16 T cell receptor beta chains in this list originate from one sample, sequenced in a study of Ad26.COV2.S vaccination and SARS-CoV-2 variants. Only in-frame clones appear in the TCRdb table, and some are missing; sequencing was by immunoSEQ multiplex PCR. The sample lists 300,000 to 400,000 clones, 75% to 90% seen once, with approximately 11% in the top ten. Treatment reported: roughly 19 received Ad26.COV2.S at low or high dose, single or two shots; 5 received placebo; per-sample allocation not given. The investigators took samples on day 63 after the first vaccine or placebo injection. The sequencing used peripheral blood, collected in a trial of Ad26.COV2.S vaccine versus placebo. These TCRs come from a person between 18 and 59 years old who received the Ad26.COV2.S COVID-19 vaccine or a placebo.

V gene TRBV19 combines with J gene TRBJ2-3, with 9 bases matching TRBD2. Losses at the gene ends were 2 bases for V and 5 bases for J; bases not matched to a gene: 17. Germline values: CDR1 LNHDA, CDR2 SQIVND (reference sequence). The CDR3 loop spans 19 amino acids. The chain's CDR3 is CASSIWSVGSGGNRDTQYF. The CDR3 DNA reads as TGTGCCAGTAGTATATGGTCGGTGGGTAGCGGGGGAAACCGAGATACGCAGTATTTT.

The rearrangement uses TRBV6-6 and TRBJ1-2; D is unclear. The CDR3 is 16 amino acids. Germline CDR1 is MNHNY and CDR2 is SVGAGI (reference sequence). Between the trimmed V and J ends, which lost 3 bases and 2 bases, there was a span of 16 bases. The CDR3 region has the DNA TGTGCCAGCAGTTATCGTCGGACCGACGTAAACTATGGCTACACCTTC. It specifies CASSYRRTDVNYGYTF.

Here the CDR3 reads CASSYSPRYRGLSYEQYF. The CDR3 DNA follows: TGTGCCAGCAGTTACTCGCCCCGATACAGGGGGCTCTCCTACGAGCAGTACTTC. The chain is built from TRBV6-2 or TRBV6-3 and TRBJ2-7; TRBD1 aligns across 9 bases. The V gene's germline CDR1 is MNHEY and CDR2 SVGEGT. The junction had 9 bases not matched to a gene; V was cut back by 0 bases and J by 0 bases. The CDR3 length is 18 residues.

The J gene is TRBJ1-1, the V gene TRBV27; a possible D gene is TRBD1 (6 bases). Trimming removed 5 bases from V and 1 base from J, with 14 bases in between. From germline, CDR1 is MNHEY and CDR2 SMNVEV (reference sequence). This CDR3 has 15 amino acids. CDR3 region: CASSLQGFANTEAFF. For the CDR3, the DNA is TGTGCCAGCAGTCTACAGGGATTTGCGAACACTGAAGCTTTCTTT.

This chain joins TRBV7-2 and TRBJ2-2; the D is unclear. Germline loops: CDR1 SGHTA, CDR2 FQGNSA. This CDR3 is 15 amino acids long. Trimming cost V 0 bases and J 3 bases, with 8 bases left between them. The DNA for the CDR3 is TGTGCCAGCAGCTTAGCCCTCCAGGACACCGGGGAGCTGTTTTTT. It is translated as CASSLALQDTGELFF.

The genes are TRBV27 and TRBJ1-6; weak D call: TRBD1 (5 bases). This CDR3 region has 13 residues. Germline V gene sequence: CDR1 MNHEY, CDR2 SMNVEV (reference sequence). V lost 6 bases and J 6 bases, leaving 9 bases between the germline ends. The CDR3 sequence is CASSRTSNSPLHF. As DNA, the CDR3 is TGTGCCAGCAGCCGGACAAGTAATTCACCCCTCCACTTT.

This rearrangement joins TRBV7-8 to TRBJ2-3; 8 positions match TRBD1. The junction had 11 bases not matched to a gene; V was cut back by 5 bases and J by 4 bases. This CDR3 contains 16 residues. Germline V CDR1 and CDR2: SGHVS, FQNEAQ. The CDR3 sequence: CASSTRQGKRADTQYF. Written as DNA, the CDR3 is TGTGCCAGCAGCACCCGACAGGGGAAAAGAGCAGATACGCAGTATTTT. Complete variable domain (other parts from reference TRBV7-8 and TRBJ2-3): GAGVSQSPRYKVAKRGQDVALRCDPISGHVSLFWYQQALGQGPEFLTYFQNEAQLDKSGLPSDRFFAERPEGSVSTLKIQRTQQEDSAVYLCASSTRQGKRADTQYFGPGTRLTVL.

This rearrangement joins TRBV2 to TRBJ2-7; D remains unclear. The CDR3 runs 12 residues. The germline gives CDR1 SNHLY, CDR2 FYNNEI. V shed 3 bases and J shed 6 bases, with 9 bases lying between them. The CDR3 spells CASSDGIVEQYF. The CDR3, as DNA: TGTGCCAGCAGTGATGGGATCGTCGAGCAGTACTTC. The variable domain in full, with the rest retrieved from reference TRBV2 and TRBJ2-7, is EPEVTQTPSHQVTQMGQEVILRCVPISNHLYFYWYRQILGQKVEFLVSFYNNEISEKSEIFDDQFSVERPDGSNFTLKIRSTKLEDSAMYFCASSDGIVEQYFGPGTRLTVT.

This clone showed up just once. The V call is TRBV10-1, the J call TRBJ1-1; D is uncertain. The CDR3 sequence is 14 residues long. Germline V gives CDR1 WNHNN, CDR2 SYGVQD (reference sequence). The V end lost 0 bases, the J end lost 3 bases, and 8 bases lay between the germline ends. DNA for the CDR3: TGCGCCAGCAGTGAGTCGAATGAGGACACTGAAGCTTTCTTT. Protein sequence: CASSESNEDTEAFF.

The rearrangement links TRBV7-6 to TRBJ1-1, with a weak D call TRBD1 (5 bases). The CDR3 is made up of 20 amino acids. Trimming cost V 1 base and J 1 base, with 25 bases left between them. CDR1 is SGHVS and CDR2 is FNYEAQ in the germline V gene. CDR3 sequence: CASSLVPLSSGTGRNTEAFF. CDR3 coding DNA: TGTGCCAGCAGCTTAGTCCCCCTTTCGTCCGGGACCGGTAGGAACACTGAAGCTTTCTTT.

The chain uses TRBV5-4 and TRBJ2-1, with D perhaps given as TRBD1 or TRBD2 (6 bases each). Germline loops: CDR1 SGHNT, CDR2 YYREEE (reference sequence). The CDR3 is 15 amino acids. Trimming took 1 base from V and 2 from J, leaving 10 bases between them. The CDR3 DNA sequence: TGTGCCAGCAGCTTGAGGGGGGACCCCTACAATGAGCAGTTCTTC. Translation gives CASSLRGDPYNEQFF.

This chain uses TRBV15 with TRBJ1-2; TRBD1 is a possible D gene (6 bases). V dropped 0 bases and J dropped 8 bases, with 19 bases sitting between them. Per germline, CDR1 LNHNV and CDR2 YYDKDF (reference sequence). There are 16 residues in the CDR3. The CDR3, as DNA: TGTGCCACCAGCAGAGATTCGGGGGGCCCTCGGAGGGGCTACACCTTC. Amino acid sequence: CATSRDSGGPRRGYTF.

The chain couples TRBV30 to TRBJ2-7, with TRBD2 matching over 7 bases. Germline trimming cut 6 bases from V and 0 bases from J; bases unmatched to any gene: 2. Germline CDR1 and CDR2: GTSNPN and SVGIG (reference sequence). The CDR3 runs 12 residues. CDR3 loop: CACTSDSYEQYF. Here the CDR3 DNA reads TGTGCCTGTACTAGCGACTCCTACGAGCAGTACTTC.

This clone occurred once. V gene TRBV4-2 combines with J gene TRBJ1-5; 7 positions agree with TRBD1. The CDR3 runs 18 residues. The V and J ends lost 4 bases and 3 bases, in that order; junction bases with no gene match: 15. The germline gives CDR1 LGHNA, CDR2 YNFKEQ. The CDR3 spells CASSPELRTGLTNQPQHF. The CDR3 DNA follows: TGTGCCAGCAGCCCAGAGCTCCGGACAGGACTGACCAATCAGCCCCAGCATTTT.

V is TRBV5-4 and J is TRBJ2-1, with 7 nucleotides matching TRBD2. V shed 4 bases, J shed 7 bases, and the junction held 14 bases outside the gene matches. The germline gives CDR1 SGHNT, CDR2 YYREEE (reference sequence). The CDR3 length is 16 residues. CDR3 amino acids: CASSREGRAFGNEQFF. CDR3 nucleotide sequence: TGTGCCAGCAGCCGAGAGGGGAGGGCCTTTGGGAATGAGCAGTTCTTC.

The chain carries TRBV28 and TRBJ1-6; TRBD1 might be the D (5 bases). The CDR3 has 18 residues. V was pared by 3 bases and J by 3 bases, with 18 bases between. CDR1 is MDHEN, CDR2 SYDVKM, per germline. CDR3 amino acids: CASSLASWDGNYNSPLHF. CDR3 in DNA: TGTGCCAGCAGTTTGGCATCTTGGGACGGAAACTATAATTCACCCCTCCACTTT.